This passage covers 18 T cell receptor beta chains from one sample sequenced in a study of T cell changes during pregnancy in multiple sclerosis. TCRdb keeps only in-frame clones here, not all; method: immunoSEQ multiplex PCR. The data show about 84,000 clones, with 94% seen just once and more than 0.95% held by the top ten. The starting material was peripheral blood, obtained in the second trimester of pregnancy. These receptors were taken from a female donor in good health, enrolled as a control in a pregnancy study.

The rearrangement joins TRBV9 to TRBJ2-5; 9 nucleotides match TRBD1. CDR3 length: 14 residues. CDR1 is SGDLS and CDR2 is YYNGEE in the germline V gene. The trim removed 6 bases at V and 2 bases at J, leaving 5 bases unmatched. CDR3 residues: CASTTGGGQETQYF. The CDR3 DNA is TGTGCCAGCACGACAGGGGGAGGGCAAGAGACCCAGTACTTC.

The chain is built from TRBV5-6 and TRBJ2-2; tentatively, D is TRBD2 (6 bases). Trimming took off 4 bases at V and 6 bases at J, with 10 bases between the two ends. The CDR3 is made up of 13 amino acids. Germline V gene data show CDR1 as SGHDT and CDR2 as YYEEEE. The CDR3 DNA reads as TGTGCCAGCAGCGCCGGGAGTGCCGGGGAGCTGTTTTTT. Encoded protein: CASSAGSAGELFF. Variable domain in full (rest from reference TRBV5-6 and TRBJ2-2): DAGVTQSPTHLIKTRGQQVTLRCSPKSGHDTVSWYQQALGQGPQFIFQYYEEEERQRGNFPDRFSGHQFPNYSSELNVNALLLGDSALYLCASSAGSAGELFFGEGSRLTVL.

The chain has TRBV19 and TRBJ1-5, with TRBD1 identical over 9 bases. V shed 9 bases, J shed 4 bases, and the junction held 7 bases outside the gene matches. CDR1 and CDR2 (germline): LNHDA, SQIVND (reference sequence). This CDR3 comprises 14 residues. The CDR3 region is CARRQGVLNQPQHF. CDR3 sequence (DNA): TGTGCCAGAAGACAGGGGGTCTTAAATCAGCCCCAGCATTTT.

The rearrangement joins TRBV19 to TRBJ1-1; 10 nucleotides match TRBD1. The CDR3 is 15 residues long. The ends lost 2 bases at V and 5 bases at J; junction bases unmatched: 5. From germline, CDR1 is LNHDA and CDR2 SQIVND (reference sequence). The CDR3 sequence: CASSIMGQGTTEAFF. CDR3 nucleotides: TGTGCCAGTAGTATAATGGGACAGGGGACGACTGAAGCTTTCTTT.

This CDR3 reads CASSLRGTGAFEKLFF. Here the CDR3 DNA reads TGTGCCAGCAGCTTGAGGGGGACAGGTGCATTTGAAAAACTGTTTTTT. J is TRBJ1-4 and V is TRBV5-4; 8 bases fit TRBD1. V shed 1 base, J shed 7 bases, and the junction held 9 bases outside the gene matches. CDR3 length: 16 residues. Looked up from germline, CDR1 is SGHNT and CDR2 is YYREEE (reference sequence).

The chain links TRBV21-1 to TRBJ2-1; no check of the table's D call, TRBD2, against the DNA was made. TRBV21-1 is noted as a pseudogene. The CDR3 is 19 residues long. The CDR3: CASSKVGGNRTYSYNEQFF. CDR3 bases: TGTGCCAGCAGCAAAGTGGGAGGGAACCGAACCTACTCCTACAATGAGCAGTTCTTC.

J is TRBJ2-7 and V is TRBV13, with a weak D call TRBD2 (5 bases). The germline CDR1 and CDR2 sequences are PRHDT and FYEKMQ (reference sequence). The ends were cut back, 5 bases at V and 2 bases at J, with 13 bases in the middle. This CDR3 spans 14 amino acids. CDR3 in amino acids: CASSPGSGPYEQYF. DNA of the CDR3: TGTGCCAGCAGCCCGGGGTCAGGCCCCTACGAGCAGTACTTC.

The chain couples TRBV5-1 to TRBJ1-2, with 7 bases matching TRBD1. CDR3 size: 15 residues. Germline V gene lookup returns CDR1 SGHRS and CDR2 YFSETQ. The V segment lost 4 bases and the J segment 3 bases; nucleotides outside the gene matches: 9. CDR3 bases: TGCGCCAGCAGCCCCCGGCAGGGGGAGGACTATGGCTACACCTTC. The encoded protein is CASSPRQGEDYGYTF.

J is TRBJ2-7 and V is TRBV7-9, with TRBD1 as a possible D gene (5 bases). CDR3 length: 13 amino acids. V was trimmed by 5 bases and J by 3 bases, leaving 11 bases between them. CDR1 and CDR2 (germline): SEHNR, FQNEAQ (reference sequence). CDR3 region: CASSPNTGYEQYF. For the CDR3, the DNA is TGTGCCAGCAGCCCCAATACAGGCTACGAGCAGTACTTC.

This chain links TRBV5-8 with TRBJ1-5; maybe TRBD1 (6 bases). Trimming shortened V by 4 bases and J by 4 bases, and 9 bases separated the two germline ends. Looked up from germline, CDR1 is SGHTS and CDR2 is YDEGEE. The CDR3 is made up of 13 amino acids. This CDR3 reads CASSRQGNQPQHF. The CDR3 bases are TGTGCCAGCAGCCGCCAGGGGAATCAGCCCCAGCATTTT.

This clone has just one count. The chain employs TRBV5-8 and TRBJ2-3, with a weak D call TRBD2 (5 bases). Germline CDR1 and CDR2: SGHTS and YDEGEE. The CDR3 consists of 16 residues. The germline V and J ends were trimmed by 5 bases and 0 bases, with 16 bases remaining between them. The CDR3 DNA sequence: TGTGCCAGCAGTTTGTCCACTAGTTACAGCACAGATACGCAGTATTTT. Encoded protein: CASSLSTSYSTDTQYF.

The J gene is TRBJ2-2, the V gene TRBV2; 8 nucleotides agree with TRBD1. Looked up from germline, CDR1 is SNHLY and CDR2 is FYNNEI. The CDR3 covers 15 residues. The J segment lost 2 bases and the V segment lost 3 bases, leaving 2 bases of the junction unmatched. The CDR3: CASSDRGPNTGELFF. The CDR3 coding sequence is TGTGCCAGCAGTGACAGGGGGCCTAACACCGGGGAGCTGTTTTTT.

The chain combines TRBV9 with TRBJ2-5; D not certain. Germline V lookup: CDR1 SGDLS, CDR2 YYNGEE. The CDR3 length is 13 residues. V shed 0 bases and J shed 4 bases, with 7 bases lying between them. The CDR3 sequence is CASSVEEVETQYF. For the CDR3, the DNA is TGTGCCAGCAGCGTAGAAGAGGTAGAGACCCAGTACTTC.

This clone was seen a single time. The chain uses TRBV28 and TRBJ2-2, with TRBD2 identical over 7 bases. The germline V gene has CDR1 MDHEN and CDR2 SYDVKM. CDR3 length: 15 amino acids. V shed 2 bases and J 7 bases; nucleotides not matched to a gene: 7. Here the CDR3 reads CASSLRLAAVGELFF. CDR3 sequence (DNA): TGTGCCAGCAGTTTAAGACTAGCTGCGGTCGGGGAGCTGTTTTTT. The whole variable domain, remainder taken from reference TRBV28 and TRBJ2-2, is DVKVTQSSRYLVKRTGEKVFLECVQDMDHENMFWYRQDPGLGLRLIYFSYDVKMKEKGDIPEGYSVSREKKERFSLILESASTNQTSMYLCASSLRLAAVGELFFGEGSRLTVL.

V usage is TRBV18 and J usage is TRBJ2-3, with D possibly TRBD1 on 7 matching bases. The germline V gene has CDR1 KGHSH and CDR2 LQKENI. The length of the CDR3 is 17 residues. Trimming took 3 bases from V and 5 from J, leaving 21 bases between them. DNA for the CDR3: TGTGCCAGCTCACCTGCACCCGGAGGGGGCGACGGAGATACGCAGTATTTT. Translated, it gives CASSPAPGGGDGDTQYF. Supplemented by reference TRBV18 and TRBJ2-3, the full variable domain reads NAGVMQNPRHLVRRRGQEARLRCSPMKGHSHVYWYRQLPEEGLKFMVYLQKENIIDESGMPKERFSAEFPKEGPSILRIQQVVRGDSAAYFCASSPAPGGGDGDTQYFGPGTRLTVL.

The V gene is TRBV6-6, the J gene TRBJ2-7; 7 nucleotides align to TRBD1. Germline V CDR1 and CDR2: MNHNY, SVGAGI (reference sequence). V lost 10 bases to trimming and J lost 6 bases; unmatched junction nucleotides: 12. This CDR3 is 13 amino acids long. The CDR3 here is CATTTGPYSEQYF. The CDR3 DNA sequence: TGTGCCACTACGACAGGGCCCTACTCCGAGCAGTACTTC.

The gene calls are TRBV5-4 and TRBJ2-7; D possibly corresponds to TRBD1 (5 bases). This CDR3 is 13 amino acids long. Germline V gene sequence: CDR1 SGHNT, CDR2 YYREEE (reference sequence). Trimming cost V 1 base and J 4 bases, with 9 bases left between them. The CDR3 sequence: CASSLTGRYEQYF. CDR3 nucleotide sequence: TGTGCCAGCAGCTTGACAGGAAGATACGAGCAGTACTTC.

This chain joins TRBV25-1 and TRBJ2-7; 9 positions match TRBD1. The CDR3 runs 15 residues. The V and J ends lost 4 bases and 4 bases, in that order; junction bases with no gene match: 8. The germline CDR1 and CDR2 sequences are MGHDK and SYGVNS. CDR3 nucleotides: TGTGCCAGCAGTGGATATTACAGGGGGCTGTACGAGCAGTACTTC. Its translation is CASSGYYRGLYEQYF.